This paragraph reports one TCR beta chain. Its target is unknown. Researchers divided each subset's genomic DNA evenly across several immunoSEQ plates. In the original analysis: As immunoSEQ supplied junction-only sequences (without quality scores), filtering differed. Clones were sequenced by immunoSEQ multiplex PCR, and TCRdb holds only the in-frame ones, with some missing. D and trimming come from the DNA, and the V and J calls and clone size come from that table. The sample has roughly 720,000 clones, about nine tenths seen once; the top ten hold around a third. The V end was cut by 3 bases, the J end by 3 bases, with 14 bases between. The CDR3 is made up of 16 amino acids. Germline loops: CDR1 SGHVS, CDR2 FQNEAQ. These data belong to a study of shared clonotypes between healthy human individuals. Whole-study results and caveats: Clonotypes that were shared across four donors made up approximately 5% of naive CD4 clonotypes. A small donor pool kept down the genetic and exposure-history diversity that was represented.

The chain carries TRBV7-8 and TRBJ2-2; perhaps TRBD1 as D (6 bases). Sequenced material: memory CD8+ T cells from PBMCs. The subset is: CD45RO+ cells pooled with CCR7-negative TemRA cells. This clonotype was sampled from a man aged 18-30 years in good health. Some clones in this sample may be carry-over from other donors' samples. The CDR3 loop reads CASSFPQGRYTGELFF. The DNA of the CDR3 is TGTGCCAGCAGCTTCCCGCAGGGGCGTTACACCGGGGAGCTGTTTTTT.